This record looks at one T cell receptor (beta chain) sequence and its context. The sample is drawn from a study of identical twins. There were only healthy Caucasians among the donors. A template switching step contributed a universal primer site, while unique molecular identifiers were present in the cDNA. One entry per CDR3 protein, called by TCRdb with MiXCR from the 5' RACE reads. This sample has more than 1.5 million distinct CDR3 sequences, with 32% found just once. CDR1 and CDR2 from the germline V gene are SGHDT and YYEEEE. Germline trimming cut 4 bases from V and 4 bases from J; bases unmatched to any gene: 13. The CDR3 runs 16 residues.

This clonotype was sampled from a newborn girl in good health. Input material: cord blood. The chain recombines TRBV5-6 with TRBJ1-2; 7 bases agree with TRBD1. This CDR3 reads CASSLKPGQRPYGYTF. In DNA, the CDR3 is TGTGCCAGCAGCCTCAAACCGGGACAGAGACCCTATGGCTACACCTTC.